This T cell receptor (beta chain) emerged from a study of technical replicates of blood from a handful of donors (dated by TCRdb to 2016 to 2017). The CDR3 spans 13 residues, from the cysteine through the phenylalanine. CDR3 DNA is the only sequence kept; it has 39 bases, read in frame from the first base. The germline V gene yields SGHRS for CDR1 and YFSETQ for CDR2. V is clipped by 1 base and J by 6 bases, and the sequence between their germline boundaries is 11 bases long. Concerning this clone itself: This receptor's antigen is unknown. No per-base quality is available; no much larger clone lies one base away.

Library method: the immunoSEQ multiplex PCR assay. TCRdb took over this immuneACCESS table, retaining in-frame rearrangements with V and J assigned. Such tables are incomplete; in checked studies, under half of the missing clones stem from an unresolved V gene, and the remainder is unexplained. The sample data list roughly 15,000 clones, and roughly 87% of these were observed just once. Around an eighth of the sample comes from the top ten. The clonotype was recovered from a human donor in good health. Material: PBMCs. The chain joins TRBV5-1 to TRBJ2-7; possibly the D gene is TRBD2, per 5 matching bases. Read as DNA, the sequence is TGCGCCAGCAGCTTGTCGGGGTTAGGCGAGCAGTACTTC. It translates as CASSLSGLGEQYF.